A selection of T cell receptor beta chains follows, all from one sample in a study of blood T cell repertoires in COVID-19. Measured with immunoSEQ multiplex PCR; TCRdb has only the in-frame clones, and not every one. The sample shows about 130,000 clones, approximately 78% of them seen only once. The sample taken for sequencing was peripheral blood. These TCRs come from a man aged 60 to 69 who had recovered from COVID-19. The CDR3 runs from the conserved cysteine through the conserved F or W. D genes are given only for firm matches. Size tells how often a clone was seen (once, few, many) or the class of an expanded clone, and some rows leave it out.

V gene: TRBV9; clone size: .; J gene: TRBJ2-2; D gene: TRBD2; CDR3 DNA: TGTGCCAGCAGCAAAATAGCGGGGGATGGCACCGGGGAGCTGTTTTTT; CDR3 protein: CASSKIAGDGTGELFF
V gene: TRBV5-1; clone size: .; J gene: TRBJ2-1; D gene: .; CDR3 DNA: TGCGCCAGCAGCGAGGGACTCGTAGAGCAGTTCTTC; CDR3 protein: CASSEGLVEQFF
V gene: TRBV10-2; clone size: .; J gene: TRBJ2-3; D gene: TRBD1; CDR3 DNA: TGCGCCAGCAGTCCAAGTCGGGACAGGGGAGATACGCAGTATTTT; CDR3 protein: CASSPSRDRGDTQYF
V gene: TRBV19; clone size: .; J gene: TRBJ2-7; D gene: TRBD1; CDR3 DNA: TGTGCCAGTAGTATGACAGGGTTTCCCTACGAGCAGTACTTC; CDR3 protein: CASSMTGFPYEQYF
V gene: TRBV11-3; clone size: .; J gene: TRBJ2-2; D gene: .; CDR3 DNA: TGTGCCAGCAGCTTCCGGGGAGCGGACACCGGGGAGCTGTTTTTT; CDR3 protein: CASSFRGADTGELFF
V gene: TRBV6-5; clone size: .; J gene: TRBJ2-5; D gene: TRBD2; CDR3 DNA: TGTGCCAGCAGTTACTCAACTAGCGGGAGAGAGACCCAGTACTTC; CDR3 protein: CASSYSTSGRETQYF
V gene: TRBV6-2/TRBV6-3; clone size: .; J gene: TRBJ2-5; D gene: .; CDR3 DNA: TGTGCCAGCAGCCCCTTGCAAGAGACCCAGTACTTC; CDR3 protein: CASSPLQETQYF
V gene: TRBV30; clone size: .; J gene: TRBJ2-3; D gene: .; CDR3 DNA: TGTGCCTGGAGTGGTTGGGGTAGTGACAGGATCACAGATACGCAGTATTTT; CDR3 protein: CAWSGWGSDRITDTQYF
V gene: TRBV25-1; clone size: .; J gene: TRBJ2-1; D gene: .; CDR3 DNA: TGTGCCAGCAGTGAATTAGGGGGGGATCACAATGAGCAGTTCTTC; CDR3 protein: CASSELGGDHNEQFF
V gene: TRBV4-1; clone size: .; J gene: TRBJ2-1; D gene: TRBD2; CDR3 DNA: TGCGCCAGCAGCCGGGGACTAGGGTGGGACAATGAGCAGTTCTTC; CDR3 protein: CASSRGLGWDNEQFF
V gene: TRBV6-5; clone size: .; J gene: TRBJ1-6; D gene: TRBD1; CDR3 DNA: TGTGCCAGCAAACGGGACAGGGTCGATTCACCCCTCCACTTT; CDR3 protein: CASKRDRVDSPLHF
V gene: TRBV11-2; clone size: .; J gene: TRBJ2-1; D gene: .; CDR3 DNA: TGTGCCAGCAGCCTTGCTAGTGGCTATGAGCAGTTCTTC; CDR3 protein: CASSLASGYEQFF
V gene: TRBV18; clone size: .; J gene: TRBJ2-7; D gene: TRBD2; CDR3 DNA: TGTGCCAGCTCACAGACTAGCGGTGCCGACTACGAGCAGTACTTC; CDR3 protein: CASSQTSGADYEQYF
V gene: TRBV29-1; clone size: .; J gene: TRBJ1-1; D gene: TRBD1; CDR3 DNA: TGCAGCGTGGGTTGGACAGGGGAGACTGAAGCTTTCTTT; CDR3 protein: CSVGWTGETEAFF
V gene: TRBV12-3/TRBV12-4; clone size: large; J gene: TRBJ1-1; D gene: .; CDR3 DNA: TGTGCCAGCAGTTCCAAGCCCGCGGATGGGGCTTTCTTT; CDR3 protein: CASSSKPADGAFF
V gene: TRBV5-1; clone size: .; J gene: TRBJ2-3; D gene: TRBD2; CDR3 DNA: TGCGCCAGCAGCTCGGGACTAGCGGGAGGGACAGATACGCAGTATTTT; CDR3 protein: CASSSGLAGGTDTQYF
V gene: TRBV28; clone size: .; J gene: TRBJ1-1; D gene: .; CDR3 DNA: TGTGCCAGCAGTTCACAAGTCGGGACTGAAGCTTTCTTT; CDR3 protein: CASSSQVGTEAFF
V gene: TRBV7-3; clone size: .; J gene: TRBJ1-2; D gene: TRBD1; CDR3 DNA: TGTGCCAGCAGCCGGGACAGGGGGCCGGAATATGGCTACACCTTC; CDR3 protein: CASSRDRGPEYGYTF
V gene: TRBV9; clone size: .; J gene: TRBJ2-1; D gene: TRBD1; CDR3 DNA: TGTGCCAGCAGCGTAACCGGGACAGTCGGAGAGCAGTTCTTC; CDR3 protein: CASSVTGTVGEQFF
V gene: TRBV15; clone size: .; J gene: TRBJ2-5; D gene: TRBD2; CDR3 DNA: TGTGCCACCAGGGCTGGAACTAGCGGGACCCAAGAGACCCAGTACTTC; CDR3 protein: CATRAGTSGTQETQYF
V gene: TRBV18; clone size: .; J gene: TRBJ2-7; D gene: .; CDR3 DNA: TGTGCCAGCTCACCGGGTCGGGTCCGCTCCTACGAGCAGTACTTC; CDR3 protein: CASSPGRVRSYEQYF
V gene: TRBV10-3; clone size: few; J gene: TRBJ2-1; D gene: .; CDR3 DNA: TGTGCCATCAGTGACCCTCAGGGCAACTCCTACAATGAGCAGTTCTTC; CDR3 protein: CAISDPQGNSYNEQFF
V gene: TRBV7-2; clone size: .; J gene: TRBJ2-5; D gene: TRBD1; CDR3 DNA: TGTGCCAGCAGCTCGACAGGGGTAGAGACCCAGTACTTC; CDR3 protein: CASSSTGVETQYF
V gene: TRBV5-1; clone size: once; J gene: TRBJ2-6; D gene: .; CDR3 DNA: TGCGCCAGCAGCCCGCGACAGAGCTCAGGGGCCAACGTCCTGACTTTC; CDR3 protein: CASSPRQSSGANVLTF
V gene: TRBV5-1; clone size: .; J gene: TRBJ2-1; D gene: TRBD1; CDR3 DNA: TGCGCCAGCAGCTTGGAGGGACAGGGTTACAATGAGCAGTTCTTC; CDR3 protein: CASSLEGQGYNEQFF
V gene: TRBV2; clone size: .; J gene: TRBJ2-7; D gene: TRBD1; CDR3 DNA: TGTGCCAGCAAATCGGACAGGATTACCTACGAGCAGTACTTC; CDR3 protein: CASKSDRITYEQYF
V gene: TRBV5-6; clone size: .; J gene: TRBJ2-5; D gene: TRBD2; CDR3 DNA: TGTGCCAGCAGCGCCTTAGCGGGGGGGGAGACCCAGTACTTC; CDR3 protein: CASSALAGGETQYF
V gene: TRBV11-1; clone size: once; J gene: TRBJ2-2; D gene: .; CDR3 DNA: TGTGCCAGCAGCTTAGGAGTGTCGGTCTACACCGGGGAGCTGTTTTTT; CDR3 protein: CASSLGVSVYTGELFF
V gene: TRBV7-2; clone size: many; J gene: TRBJ1-3; D gene: TRBD1; CDR3 DNA: TGTGCCAGCAGCCGGGACAGGGGAAACACCATATATTTT; CDR3 protein: CASSRDRGNTIYF
V gene: TRBV18; clone size: .; J gene: TRBJ1-4; D gene: TRBD1; CDR3 DNA: TGTGCCAGCTCACCGGGACAGTCAACTAATGAAAAACTGTTTTTT; CDR3 protein: CASSPGQSTNEKLFF
V gene: TRBV5-6; clone size: .; J gene: TRBJ2-1; D gene: TRBD2; CDR3 DNA: TGTGCCAGCAGCTTGGCTAGCGGAGGCCACTACAATGAGCAGTTCTTC; CDR3 protein: CASSLASGGHYNEQFF
V gene: TRBV10-3; clone size: .; J gene: TRBJ1-1; D gene: TRBD1; CDR3 DNA: TGTGCCATCAGTGAGGACAGGGAGGCCTTAGGCACTGAAGCTTTCTTT; CDR3 protein: CAISEDREALGTEAFF
V gene: TRBV2; clone size: once; J gene: TRBJ2-7; D gene: .; CDR3 DNA: TGTGCCAGCAGTCCTGAGGCGGGGCGTCGGCAGTACTTC; CDR3 protein: CASSPEAGRRQYF
V gene: TRBV16; clone size: .; J gene: TRBJ2-7; D gene: TRBD2; CDR3 DNA: TGTGCCAGCAGCCCGGGGGGATCTCGGTACGAGCAGTACTTC; CDR3 protein: CASSPGGSRYEQYF
V gene: TRBV9; clone size: .; J gene: TRBJ2-1; D gene: TRBD1; CDR3 DNA: TGTGCCAGCAGCGTAGGCCCCCTGACCGGGACAGTGTCAGATGAGCAGTTCTTC; CDR3 protein: CASSVGPLTGTVSDEQFF
V gene: TRBV5-5; clone size: once; J gene: TRBJ1-5; D gene: TRBD1; CDR3 DNA: TGTGCCAGCAGCTGGGACAGGGGAGAGCGGCCCCAGCATTTT; CDR3 protein: CASSWDRGERPQHF
V gene: TRBV6-5; clone size: .; J gene: TRBJ2-1; D gene: .; CDR3 DNA: TGTGCCGTTCAAACCGGGGCAGGGGACAATGAGCAGTTCTTC; CDR3 protein: CAVQTGAGDNEQFF
V gene: TRBV19; clone size: .; J gene: TRBJ1-1; D gene: TRBD1; CDR3 DNA: TGTGCCAGTACCGACAGGGTTAGGACTGAAGCTTTCTTT; CDR3 protein: CASTDRVRTEAFF
V gene: TRBV15; clone size: .; J gene: TRBJ2-3; D gene: TRBD2; CDR3 DNA: TGTGCCACCAGCAGCCGGGCGGGAGCCGATACGCAGTATTTT; CDR3 protein: CATSSRAGADTQYF
V gene: TRBV18; clone size: .; J gene: TRBJ2-7; D gene: TRBD1; CDR3 DNA: TGTGCCAGCTCCCCCGGAACCGGGACAGGGGCAGAAGAGCAGTACTTC; CDR3 protein: CASSPGTGTGAEEQYF
V gene: TRBV5-1; clone size: .; J gene: TRBJ2-3; D gene: .; CDR3 DNA: TGCGCCAGCAGCTTGTTATCGCCCGGCGGGGGCGGCACAGATACGCAGTATTTT; CDR3 protein: CASSLLSPGGGGTDTQYF
V gene: TRBV6-6; clone size: .; J gene: TRBJ1-2; D gene: .; CDR3 DNA: TGTGCCAGCAGTCACCTTGAGACCGGGAACTATGGCTACACCTTC; CDR3 protein: CASSHLETGNYGYTF
V gene: TRBV5-1; clone size: .; J gene: TRBJ2-7; D gene: TRBD2; CDR3 DNA: TGCGCCAGCAGCTTGAGCGGGGGGTCCTACGAGCAGTACTTC; CDR3 protein: CASSLSGGSYEQYF
V gene: TRBV29-1; clone size: .; J gene: TRBJ1-1; D gene: TRBD1; CDR3 DNA: TGCAGCGGGGGGACAGGAATGAACACTGAAGCTTTCTTT; CDR3 protein: CSGGTGMNTEAFF
V gene: TRBV4-1; clone size: .; J gene: TRBJ2-4; D gene: .; CDR3 DNA: TGCGCCAGCAGCGTCCAATCCCCCGGGGGAGGTCAGTACTTC; CDR3 protein: CASSVQSPGGGQYF
V gene: TRBV6-2/TRBV6-3; clone size: .; J gene: TRBJ2-7; D gene: .; CDR3 DNA: TGTGCCAGCAGTTACTCGCAGGTTCCACTTCCCGAGTACTTC; CDR3 protein: CASSYSQVPLPEYF
V gene: TRBV19; clone size: few; J gene: TRBJ1-6; D gene: TRBD1; CDR3 DNA: TGTGCCAGTAGTAGGCCGGGACAGGGAGGTTCACCCCTCCACTTT; CDR3 protein: CASSRPGQGGSPLHF
V gene: TRBV11-2; clone size: once; J gene: TRBJ2-5; D gene: .; CDR3 DNA: TGTGCCAGCAGCTTAGACCGCCTAGGACTATCCGACCGGTACTTC; CDR3 protein: CASSLDRLGLSDRYF
V gene: TRBV5-1; clone size: .; J gene: TRBJ2-5; D gene: TRBD1; CDR3 DNA: TGCGCCAGCAGCCTGACCGGGACAGGGGTCCAAGAGACCCAGTACTTC; CDR3 protein: CASSLTGTGVQETQYF
V gene: TRBV30; clone size: once; J gene: TRBJ1-1; D gene: .; CDR3 DNA: TGTGCCTGGACTCAGGGCCATGAAGCTTTCTTT; CDR3 protein: CAWTQGHEAFF